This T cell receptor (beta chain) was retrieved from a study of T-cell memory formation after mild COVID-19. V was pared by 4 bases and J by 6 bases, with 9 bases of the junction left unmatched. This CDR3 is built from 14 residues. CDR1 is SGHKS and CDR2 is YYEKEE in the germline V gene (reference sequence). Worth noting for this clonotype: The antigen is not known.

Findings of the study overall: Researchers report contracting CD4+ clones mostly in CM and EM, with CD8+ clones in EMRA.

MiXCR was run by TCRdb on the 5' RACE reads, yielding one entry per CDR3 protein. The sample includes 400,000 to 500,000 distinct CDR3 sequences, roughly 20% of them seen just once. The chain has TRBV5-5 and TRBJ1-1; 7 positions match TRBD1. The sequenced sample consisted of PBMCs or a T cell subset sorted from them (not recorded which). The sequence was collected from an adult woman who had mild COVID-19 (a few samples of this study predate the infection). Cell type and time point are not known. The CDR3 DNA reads TGTGCCAGCAGCAACTCTAGACAGGGACCTGAAGCTTTCTTT. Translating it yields CASSNSRQGPEAFF.